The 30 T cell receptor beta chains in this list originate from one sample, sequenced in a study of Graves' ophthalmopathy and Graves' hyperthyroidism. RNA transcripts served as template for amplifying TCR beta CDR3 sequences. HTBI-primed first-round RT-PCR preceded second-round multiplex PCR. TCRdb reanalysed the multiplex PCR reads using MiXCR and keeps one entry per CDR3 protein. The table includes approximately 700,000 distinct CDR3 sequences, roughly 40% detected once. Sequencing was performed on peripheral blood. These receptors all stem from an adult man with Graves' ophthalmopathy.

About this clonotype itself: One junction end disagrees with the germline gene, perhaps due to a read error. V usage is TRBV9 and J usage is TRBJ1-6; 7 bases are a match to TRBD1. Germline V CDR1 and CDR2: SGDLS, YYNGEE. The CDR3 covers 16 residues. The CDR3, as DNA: TGTGCCAGCAGTTACTTAACCACAGGGGATAATTCACCCCTCCGCTTT. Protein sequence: CASSYLTTGDNSPLRF.

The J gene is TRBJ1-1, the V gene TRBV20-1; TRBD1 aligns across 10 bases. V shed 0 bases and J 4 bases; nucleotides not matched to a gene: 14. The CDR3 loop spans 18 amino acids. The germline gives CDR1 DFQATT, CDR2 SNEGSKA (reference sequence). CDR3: CSARDPAGTGAWGTEAFF. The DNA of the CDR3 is TGCAGTGCTAGAGACCCCGCCGGGACAGGGGCCTGGGGCACTGAAGCTTTCTTT.

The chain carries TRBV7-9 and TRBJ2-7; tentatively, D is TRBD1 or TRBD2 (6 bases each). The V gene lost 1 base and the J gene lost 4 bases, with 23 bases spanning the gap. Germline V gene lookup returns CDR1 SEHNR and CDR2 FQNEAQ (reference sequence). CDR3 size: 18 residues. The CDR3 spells CASSLVGRKRTALYEQYF. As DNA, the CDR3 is TGTGCCAGCAGCTTAGTTGGGAGGAAGAGGACAGCGCTTTACGAGCAGTACTTC.

Written as DNA, the CDR3 is TGTGCCAGCAGCCCCGACACTAACTCCTACGAGCAGTACTTC. This encodes CASSPDTNSYEQYF. The chain combines TRBV6-6 with TRBJ2-7, with no clear D. V was cut by 6 bases and J by 0 bases, with 12 bases left in between. The CDR3 consists of 14 residues. CDR1 and CDR2 from the germline V gene are MNHNY and SVGAGI (reference sequence).

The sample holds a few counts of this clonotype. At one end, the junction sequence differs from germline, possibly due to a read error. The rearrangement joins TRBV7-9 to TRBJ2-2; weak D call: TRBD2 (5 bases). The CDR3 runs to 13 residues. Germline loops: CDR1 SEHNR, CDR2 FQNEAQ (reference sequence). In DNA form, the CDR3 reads TGTGCCAGCAGCTTAGCCGGCACCGGGGAGCTGCTTTTT. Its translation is CASSLAGTGELLF.

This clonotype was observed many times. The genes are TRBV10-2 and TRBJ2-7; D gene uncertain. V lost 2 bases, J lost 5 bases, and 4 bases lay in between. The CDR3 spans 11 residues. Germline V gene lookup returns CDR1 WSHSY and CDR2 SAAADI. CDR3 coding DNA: TGCGCCAGCAGTGAGAGGGACGAGCAGTACTTC. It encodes CASSERDEQYF.

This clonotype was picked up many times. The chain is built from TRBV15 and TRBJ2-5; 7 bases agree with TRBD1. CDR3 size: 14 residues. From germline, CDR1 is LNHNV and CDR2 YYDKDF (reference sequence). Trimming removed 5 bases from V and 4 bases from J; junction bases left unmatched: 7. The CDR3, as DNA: TGTGCCACCAGCCCCGGGACAGATATAGAGACCCAGTACTTC. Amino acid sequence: CATSPGTDIETQYF.

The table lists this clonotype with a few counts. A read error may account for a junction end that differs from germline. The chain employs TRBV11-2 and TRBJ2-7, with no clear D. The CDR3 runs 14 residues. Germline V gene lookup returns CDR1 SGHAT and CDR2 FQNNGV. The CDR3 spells CASSSPKERLVLSF. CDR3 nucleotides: TGTGCCAGCAGCTCCCCCAAAGAGCGACTGGTCCTTTCGTTC.

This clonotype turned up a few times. The CDR3 here is CSATLGVTGVTEAFF. The CDR3 DNA reads TGCAGTGCGACACTTGGCGTCACAGGGGTCACTGAAGCTTTCTTT. The chain employs TRBV20-1 and TRBJ1-1; 7 nucleotides align to TRBD1. Per germline, CDR1 DFQATT and CDR2 SNEGSKA (reference sequence). The CDR3 has 15 residues. V was clipped by 6 bases and J by 4 bases; unmatched bases: 14.

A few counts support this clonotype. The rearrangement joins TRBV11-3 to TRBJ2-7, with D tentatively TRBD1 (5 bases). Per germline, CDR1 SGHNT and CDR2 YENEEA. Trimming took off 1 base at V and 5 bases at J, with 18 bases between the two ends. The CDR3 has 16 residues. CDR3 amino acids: CASSLVWGGRLNEQYF. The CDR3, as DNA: TGTGCCAGCAGCTTAGTTTGGGGCGGCCGTTTGAACGAGCAGTACTTC. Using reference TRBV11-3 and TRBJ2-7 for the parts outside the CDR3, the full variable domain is EAGVVQSPRYKIIEKKQPVAFWCNPISGHNTLYWYLQNLGQGPELLIRYENEEAVDDSQLPKDRFSAERLKGVDSTLKIQPAELGDSAVYLCASSLVWGGRLNEQYFGPGTRLTVT.

The CDR3 reads CASTPRWQVQGGANVLTF. Here the CDR3 DNA reads TGTGCCAGCACCCCGCGGTGGCAGGTTCAGGGTGGGGCCAACGTCCTGACTTTC. The rearrangement uses TRBV2 and TRBJ2-6; maybe TRBD1 (5 bases). The V and J ends lost 7 bases and 3 bases respectively, with 22 bases between them. The CDR3 runs 18 residues. The germline V gene has CDR1 SNHLY and CDR2 FYNNEI.

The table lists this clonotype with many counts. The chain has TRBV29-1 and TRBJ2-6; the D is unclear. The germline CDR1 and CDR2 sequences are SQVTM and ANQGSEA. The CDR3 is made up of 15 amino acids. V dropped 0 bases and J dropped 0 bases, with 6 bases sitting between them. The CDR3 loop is CSVEEGISGANVLTF. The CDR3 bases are TGCAGCGTTGAAGAGGGGATCTCTGGGGCCAACGTCCTGACTTTC.

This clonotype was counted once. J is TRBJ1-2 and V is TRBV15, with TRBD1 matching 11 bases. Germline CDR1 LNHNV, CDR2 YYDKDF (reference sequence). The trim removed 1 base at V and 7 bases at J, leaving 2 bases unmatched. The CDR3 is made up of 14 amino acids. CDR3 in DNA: TGTGCCACCAGCAGAGGGACAGGGGGCTTTGGCTACACCTTC. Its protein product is CATSRGTGGFGYTF.

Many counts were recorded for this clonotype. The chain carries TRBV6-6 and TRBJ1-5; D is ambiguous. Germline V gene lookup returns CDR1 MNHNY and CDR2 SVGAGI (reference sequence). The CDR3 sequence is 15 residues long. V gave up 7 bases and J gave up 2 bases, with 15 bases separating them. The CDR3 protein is CASTPPEEGNQPQHF. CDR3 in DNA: TGTGCCAGCACTCCTCCCGAGGAGGGCAATCAGCCCCAGCATTTT.

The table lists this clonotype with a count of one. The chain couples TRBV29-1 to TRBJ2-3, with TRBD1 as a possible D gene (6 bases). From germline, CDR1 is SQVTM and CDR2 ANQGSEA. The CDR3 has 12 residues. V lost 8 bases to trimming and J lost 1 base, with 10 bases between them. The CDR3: CSTGIGTDTQYF. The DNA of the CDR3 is TGCAGCACAGGGATAGGCACAGATACGCAGTATTTT.

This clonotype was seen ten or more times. Here the CDR3 reads CASSIPGTPRSGYTF. In DNA, the CDR3 is TGTGCCAGCAGCATCCCCGGGACACCGAGGAGTGGCTACACCTTC. The J gene is TRBJ1-2, the V gene TRBV9; D perhaps matches TRBD1 (6 bases). There are 15 residues in the CDR3. Germline V gives CDR1 SGDLS, CDR2 YYNGEE. V lost 4 bases, J lost 7 bases, and 20 bases lay in between.

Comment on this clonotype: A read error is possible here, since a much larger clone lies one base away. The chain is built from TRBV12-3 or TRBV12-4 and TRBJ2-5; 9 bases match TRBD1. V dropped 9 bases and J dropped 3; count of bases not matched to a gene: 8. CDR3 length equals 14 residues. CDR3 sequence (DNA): TGTGCCAGGAGCAGGGACAGGGCCGAAGAGACCCAGTACTTC. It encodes CARSRDRAEETQYF.

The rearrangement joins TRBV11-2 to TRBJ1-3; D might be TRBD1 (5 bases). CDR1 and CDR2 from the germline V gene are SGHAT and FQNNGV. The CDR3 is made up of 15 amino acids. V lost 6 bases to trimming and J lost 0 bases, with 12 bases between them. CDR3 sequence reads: CASSQGESSGNTIYF. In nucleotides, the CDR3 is TGTGCCAGCAGTCAAGGGGAGAGCTCTGGAAACACCATATATTTT.

CDR3 in amino acids: CASSFGVDGPTNEKLFF. DNA of the CDR3: TGTGCCAGCAGCTTCGGCGTGGACGGACCAACTAATGAAAAACTGTTTTTT. The V call is TRBV7-4, the J call TRBJ1-4, with D uncertain. Trimming cost V 3 bases and J 0 bases, with 14 bases left between them. This CDR3 is 17 amino acids long. CDR1 and CDR2 from the germline V gene are SGHVT and SQSDAQ.

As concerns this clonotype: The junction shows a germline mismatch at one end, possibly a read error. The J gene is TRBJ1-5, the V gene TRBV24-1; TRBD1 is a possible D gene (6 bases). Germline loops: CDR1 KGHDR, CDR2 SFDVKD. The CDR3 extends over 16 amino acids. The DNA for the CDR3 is TGTGCCAGCAGTCCGCACCCGGGGCAGGGGACGCGGACTCAGCATTTT. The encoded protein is CASSPHPGQGTRTQHF.

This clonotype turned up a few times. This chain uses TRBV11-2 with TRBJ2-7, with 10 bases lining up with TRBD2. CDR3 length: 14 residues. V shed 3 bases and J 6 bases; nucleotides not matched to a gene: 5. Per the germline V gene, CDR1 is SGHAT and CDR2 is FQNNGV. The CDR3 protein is CASSLDSGRLEQYF. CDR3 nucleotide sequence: TGTGCCAGCAGCTTGGATAGCGGGAGGCTCGAGCAGTACTTC.

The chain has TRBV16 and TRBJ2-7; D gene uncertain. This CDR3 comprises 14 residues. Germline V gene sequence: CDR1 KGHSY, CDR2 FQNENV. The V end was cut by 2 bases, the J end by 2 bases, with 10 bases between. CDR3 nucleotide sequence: TGTGCCAGCAGCCAAGTGGAGACGGCCTACGAGCAGTACTTC. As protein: CASSQVETAYEQYF.

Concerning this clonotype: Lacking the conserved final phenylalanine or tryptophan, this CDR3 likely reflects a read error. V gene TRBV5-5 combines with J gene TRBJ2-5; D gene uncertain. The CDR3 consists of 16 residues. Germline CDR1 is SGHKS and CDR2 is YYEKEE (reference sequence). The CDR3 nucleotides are TGCGCCAGCAGCCAAGATCTTCGGAGACATCAAGAGACCCAGTACGTC. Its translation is CASSQDLRRHQETQYV.

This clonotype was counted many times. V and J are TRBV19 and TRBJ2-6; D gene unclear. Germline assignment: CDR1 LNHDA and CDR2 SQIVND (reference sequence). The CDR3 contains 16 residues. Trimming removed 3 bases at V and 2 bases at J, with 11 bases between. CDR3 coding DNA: TGTGCCAGTAGTATTGAGTCTAGGCCTGGGGCCAACGTCCTGACTTTC. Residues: CASSIESRPGANVLTF.

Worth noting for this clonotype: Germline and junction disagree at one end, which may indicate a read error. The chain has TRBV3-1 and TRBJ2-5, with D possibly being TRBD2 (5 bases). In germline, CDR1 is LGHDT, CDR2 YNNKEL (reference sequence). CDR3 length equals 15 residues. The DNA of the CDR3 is TGTGCCAGCAGGCAAGTCCCGGGAATCCGAGAGACCCAGTACTTC. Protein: CASRQVPGIRETQYF.

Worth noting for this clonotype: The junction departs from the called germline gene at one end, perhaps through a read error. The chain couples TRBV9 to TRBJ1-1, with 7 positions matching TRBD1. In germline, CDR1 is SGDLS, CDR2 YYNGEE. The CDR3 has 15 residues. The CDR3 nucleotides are TGCGCCAGCAGCACGCGACAGGGATCCAACACTGAAGCTCTCTTT. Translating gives CASSTRQGSNTEALF.

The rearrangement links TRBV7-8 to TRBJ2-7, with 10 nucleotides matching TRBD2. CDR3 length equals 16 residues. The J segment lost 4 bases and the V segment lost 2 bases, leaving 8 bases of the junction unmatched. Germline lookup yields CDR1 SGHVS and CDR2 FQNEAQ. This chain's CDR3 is CASSLNLAGAAYEQYF. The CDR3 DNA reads TGTGCCAGCAGCTTAAATCTAGCGGGGGCGGCGTACGAGCAGTACTTC.

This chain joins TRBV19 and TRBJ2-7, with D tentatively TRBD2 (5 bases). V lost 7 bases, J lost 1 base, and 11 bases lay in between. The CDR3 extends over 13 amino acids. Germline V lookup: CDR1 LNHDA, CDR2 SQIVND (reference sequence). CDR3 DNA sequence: TGTGCCAGTACCTTTCGGGGATCCTACGAGCAGTACTTC. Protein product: CASTFRGSYEQYF.

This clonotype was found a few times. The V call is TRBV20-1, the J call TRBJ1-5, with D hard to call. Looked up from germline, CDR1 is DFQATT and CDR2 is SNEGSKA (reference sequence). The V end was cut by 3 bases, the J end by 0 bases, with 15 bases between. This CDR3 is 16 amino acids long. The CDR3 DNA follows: TGCAGTGCTAGGCCTTTGGAGAGAGATAGCAATCAGCCCCAGCATTTT. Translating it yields CSARPLERDSNQPQHF.

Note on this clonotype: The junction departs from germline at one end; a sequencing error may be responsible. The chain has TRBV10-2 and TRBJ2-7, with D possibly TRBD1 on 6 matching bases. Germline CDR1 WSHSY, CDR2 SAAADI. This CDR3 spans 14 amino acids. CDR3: CASRPTGPSYEQYF. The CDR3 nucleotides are TGTGCCAGCAGGCCCACAGGGCCCTCCTACGAGCAGTACTTC.